These 32 T cell receptor beta chains were sequenced from one sample in a study of shared clonotypes between healthy human individuals. The repertoire was sequenced with immunoSEQ multiplex PCR; TCRdb's copy has only in-frame clones and lacks some. The sample shows roughly 2.5 million clones, just over 90% of them seen only once. Sequencing used naive CD4+ T cells sorted from blood. Indicated subset: CD45RA+ positively selected. These receptors came from a man aged 18 to 30 in good health.

J is TRBJ1-2 and V is TRBV19; the match to TRBD1 covers 8 bases. This CDR3 region has 14 residues. The trim removed 3 bases at V and 7 bases at J, leaving 7 bases unmatched. From germline, CDR1 is LNHDA and CDR2 SQIVND (reference sequence). CDR3 protein: CASSMETGVSGYTF. CDR3 in DNA: TGTGCCAGTAGTATGGAGACAGGGGTCAGTGGCTACACCTTC.

The chain recombines TRBV9 with TRBJ1-4; perhaps TRBD1 as D (5 bases). Per germline, CDR1 SGDLS and CDR2 YYNGEE. The CDR3 totals 15 residues. V was shortened by 0 bases and J by 4 bases, with 10 bases between the two germline ends. The CDR3 sequence: CASSVEAGINEKLFF. The DNA for the CDR3 is TGTGCCAGCAGCGTAGAGGCAGGGATTAATGAAAAACTGTTTTTT.

CDR3 amino acids: CASPRDRTYEQYF. The CDR3, as DNA: TGTGCCAGTCCCCGGGACAGGACCTACGAGCAGTACTTC. This sequence joins TRBV21-1 and TRBJ2-7; the table's D call, TRBD1, has no DNA check behind it. TRBV21-1 is tagged as a pseudogene. The CDR3 has 13 residues.

Worth noting for this clone: Other DNA sequences from this sample encode an identical CDR3 as well. The chain couples TRBV18 to TRBJ1-5; D unresolved. The CDR3 has 14 residues. Germline CDR1 is KGHSH and CDR2 is LQKENI. The V end was cut by 3 bases, the J end by 0 bases, with 6 bases between. Here the CDR3 DNA reads TGTGCCAGCTCACCCTCAGGTAGCAATCAGCCCCAGCATTTT. It encodes CASSPSGSNQPQHF.

CDR3: CASSPHPGAEETQYF. In DNA, the CDR3 is TGTGCCAGCTCACCACATCCAGGGGCCGAAGAGACCCAGTACTTC. The genes are TRBV18 and TRBJ2-5; possible D gene TRBD1, 6 bases. Per the germline V gene, CDR1 is KGHSH and CDR2 is LQKENI. V gave up 1 base and J gave up 3 bases, with 12 bases separating them. This CDR3 contains 15 residues.

V is TRBV2 and J is TRBJ2-3; 9 bases are a match to TRBD2. V shed 4 bases, J shed 5 bases, and the junction held 7 bases outside the gene matches. The CDR3 sequence is 15 residues long. Germline V gene sequence: CDR1 SNHLY, CDR2 FYNNEI. CDR3 sequence reads: CASSGSGSWGDTQYF. The CDR3 nucleotides are TGTGCCAGCAGTGGTAGCGGGAGTTGGGGAGATACGCAGTATTTT. Together with reference TRBV2 and TRBJ2-3, the CDR3 gives the full variable domain: EPEVTQTPSHQVTQMGQEVILRCVPISNHLYFYWYRQILGQKVEFLVSFYNNEISEKSEIFDDQFSVERPDGSNFTLKIRSTKLEDSAMYFCASSGSGSWGDTQYFGPGTRLTVL.

This rearrangement joins TRBV27 to TRBJ2-1, with 12 bases aligning to TRBD2. Looked up from germline, CDR1 is MNHEY and CDR2 is SMNVEV (reference sequence). The CDR3 consists of 19 residues. After removal of 5 bases from V and 10 bases from J, the junction contained 21 bases not matched to a gene. The CDR3 region has the DNA TGTGCCAGCAGTCCTCCGGGACAGGGAACTAGCGGGAGGCTTGGGGAGCAGTTCTTC. Protein sequence: CASSPPGQGTSGRLGEQFF.

The chain recombines TRBV19 with TRBJ2-5; TRBD2 matches 8 bases. The CDR3 has 16 residues. Germline lookup yields CDR1 LNHDA and CDR2 SQIVND (reference sequence). The ends lost 0 bases at V and 0 bases at J; junction bases unmatched: 3. The CDR3 bases are TGTGCCAGTAGTATAGAGGGGCGGGGGGACCAAGAGACCCAGTACTTC. This sequence encodes CASSIEGRGDQETQYF.

This chain joins TRBV6-1 and TRBJ2-7; 7 bases are shared with TRBD1. The V gene end was trimmed by 9 bases and the J gene end by 12 bases; junction bases not matched to a gene: 14. The CDR3 is made up of 12 amino acids. The V gene's germline CDR1 is MNHNS and CDR2 SASEGT. The CDR3 coding sequence is TGTGCCAGTTCTACCGGGACAGTATTGTGGTACTTC. It translates to CASSTGTVLWYF.

The gene calls are TRBV6-4 and TRBJ2-1; 10 nucleotides align to TRBD2. Germline V gene lookup returns CDR1 MRHNA and CDR2 SNTAGT. CDR3 length equals 14 residues. J was trimmed by 10 bases and V by 4 bases; bases with no gene match: 7. The CDR3 region has the DNA TGTGCCAGCAGTGGAGCGGGGGGGCTACGGGAGCAGTTCTTC. Its translation: CASSGAGGLREQFF.

This rearrangement joins TRBV11-2 to TRBJ2-3; tentative D call: TRBD2 (5 bases). The CDR3 runs 17 residues. Germline assignment: CDR1 SGHAT and CDR2 FQNNGV. V was pared by 4 bases and J by 0 bases, with 17 bases between. For the CDR3, the DNA is TGTGCCAGCAGCTCCCTTGAGGGTGCCACTAGCACAGATACGCAGTATTTT. Amino acids: CASSSLEGATSTDTQYF.

The chain is built from TRBV6-5 and TRBJ2-7, with 8 bases that match TRBD2. V gave up 6 bases and J gave up 3 bases; unmatched junction bases: 7. The germline V gene has CDR1 MNHEY and CDR2 SVGAGI. This CDR3 is 14 amino acids long. The CDR3 loop is CASSRSGENYEQYF. In nucleotides, the CDR3 is TGTGCCAGCAGCCGTAGCGGGGAGAACTACGAGCAGTACTTC.

The chain carries TRBV10-3 and TRBJ2-1; 7 bases align to TRBD2. The CDR3 spans 18 residues. Per the germline V gene, CDR1 is ENHRY and CDR2 is SYGVKD. The ends lost 0 bases at V and 7 bases at J; junction bases unmatched: 15. The CDR3 spells CAISESSGLADRGNEQFF. The CDR3 DNA sequence: TGTGCCATCAGTGAGTCATCAGGGCTAGCGGATCGGGGAAATGAGCAGTTCTTC.

This chain connects TRBV21-1 to TRBJ2-7. TRBV21-1 is shown as a pseudogene. The CDR3 is 17 residues long. Here the CDR3 reads CASSETANSWGSGEQYF. In DNA form, the CDR3 reads TGTGCCAGCAGCGAGACAGCTAACTCCTGGGGGAGCGGCGAGCAGTACTTC.

V and J are TRBV2 and TRBJ1-5; 7 bases agree with TRBD1. J gave up 4 bases and V 1 base, and 4 bases lay outside the gene matches. Germline CDR1 SNHLY, CDR2 FYNNEI. CDR3 size: 15 residues. The CDR3 DNA reads TGTGCCAGCAGTGAAGACAGGGGAAATAATCAGCCCCAGCATTTT. It is translated as CASSEDRGNNQPQHF.

This chain uses TRBV9 with TRBJ1-1; 8 nucleotides align to TRBD1. The CDR3 covers 16 residues. The germline CDR1 and CDR2 sequences are SGDLS and YYNGEE. J gave up 1 base and V 3 bases, and 8 bases lay outside the gene matches. CDR3 coding DNA: TGTGCCAGCAGCGCCAAGACAGGGGCCAAGAACACTGAAGCTTTCTTT. Residues: CASSAKTGAKNTEAFF.

J is TRBJ2-5 and V is TRBV7-8; D perhaps matches TRBD2 (7 bases). The germline V gene encodes CDR1 SGHVS and CDR2 FQNEAQ. V lost 2 bases and J lost 5, with 24 bases in between. The CDR3 length is 18 residues. As DNA, the CDR3 is TGTGCCAGCAGCTTACCCGGGGGCGGGAGCCCCCCCCGGGAGACCCAGTACTTC. It is translated as CASSLPGGGSPPRETQYF.

V is TRBV30 and J is TRBJ2-7; D is perhaps TRBD2 (6 bases). Deletions cut 2 bases from V and 4 bases from J, with 18 bases between. Per the germline V gene, CDR1 is GTSNPN and CDR2 is SVGIG (reference sequence). The CDR3 loop spans 15 amino acids. The CDR3, as DNA: TGTGCCTGGAGTCGAGGCGGGCCGGCGGGGTACGAGCAGTACTTC. This codes for CAWSRGGPAGYEQYF.

This clone came up a few times. Other nucleotide sequences from this sample produce the same CDR3. The chain couples TRBV18 to TRBJ2-7; the D is unclear. The CDR3 has 14 amino acids. The ends were cut back, 2 bases at V and 0 bases at J, with 8 bases in the middle. Germline CDR1 KGHSH, CDR2 LQKENI. In DNA, the CDR3 is TGTGCCAGCTCACCAGGTTCAGGCTCCTACGAGCAGTACTTC. This encodes CASSPGSGSYEQYF.

The V gene is TRBV5-1, the J gene TRBJ2-3; D perhaps matches TRBD2 (5 bases). There are 13 residues in the CDR3. V lost 4 bases and J 3 bases, leaving 9 bases between the germline ends. Germline values: CDR1 SGHRS, CDR2 YFSETQ. The CDR3, as DNA: TGCGCCAGCAGCCCTACGGGGACAGATACGCAGTATTTT. Protein sequence: CASSPTGTDTQYF. Filled out from reference TRBV5-1 and TRBJ2-3, the complete variable domain reads KAGVTQTPRYLIKTRGQQVTLSCSPISGHRSVSWYQQTPGQGLQFLFEYFSETQRNKGNFPGRFSGRQFSNSRSEMNVSTLELGDSALYLCASSPTGTDTQYFGPGTRLTVL.

The chain recombines TRBV6-6 with TRBJ2-5; D is unclear. CDR3 length: 14 amino acids. V was clipped by 3 bases and J by 7 bases, with 15 bases between them. CDR1 is MNHNY, CDR2 SVGAGI, per germline (reference sequence). DNA for the CDR3: TGTGCCAGCAGTTATGACAACTCAAGATTGACCCAGTACTTC. This gives the protein CASSYDNSRLTQYF.

This clone was seen a single time. Distinct nucleotide sequences in the sample also encode this CDR3. V usage is TRBV7-9 and J usage is TRBJ2-5, with 7 bases lining up with TRBD1. Germline CDR1 is SEHNR and CDR2 is FQNEAQ (reference sequence). The trim removed 0 bases at V and 5 bases at J, leaving 0 bases unmatched. The CDR3 loop spans 13 amino acids. CDR3 in amino acids: CASSLAGGETQYF. The CDR3 coding sequence is TGTGCCAGCAGCTTAGCAGGGGGCGAGACCCAGTACTTC.

The V gene is TRBV2, the J gene TRBJ2-7, with D hard to call. From germline, CDR1 is SNHLY and CDR2 FYNNEI. The CDR3 contains 13 residues. V shed 6 bases and J shed 3 bases, with 12 bases lying between them. The CDR3 sequence is CASRESPVYEQYF. CDR3 DNA sequence: TGTGCCAGCAGGGAAAGCCCCGTCTACGAGCAGTACTTC.

The chain has TRBV5-1 and TRBJ2-3; D could derive from TRBD1 or TRBD2 (5 bases each). The V end was cut by 5 bases, the J end by 2 bases, with 12 bases between. This CDR3 contains 14 residues. Germline V gene lookup returns CDR1 SGHRS and CDR2 YFSETQ. CDR3 region: CASREGQITDTQYF. CDR3 nucleotides: TGCGCCAGCAGAGAGGGGCAGATCACAGATACGCAGTATTTT.

The V gene is TRBV4-3, the J gene TRBJ1-5, with 7 nucleotides matching TRBD1. CDR3 size: 14 residues. Germline V lookup: CDR1 LGHNA, CDR2 YSLEER. The V segment lost 2 bases and the J segment 7 bases; nucleotides outside the gene matches: 5. In nucleotides, the CDR3 is TGCGCCAGCAGCCAACAAAGGGGGCACCAGCCCCAGCATTTT. Residues: CASSQQRGHQPQHF.

Comment on this clone: Other DNA sequences of this sample code for an identical CDR3. The chain joins TRBV11-2 to TRBJ2-1; no clear D gene. Trimming took 1 base from V and 6 from J, leaving 4 bases between them. CDR3 length: 12 amino acids. CDR1 and CDR2 (germline): SGHAT, FQNNGV. The CDR3 spells CASSLVGNEQFF. CDR3 DNA: TGTGCCAGCAGCTTAGTTGGCAATGAGCAGTTCTTC.

Notes on this clone: Other nucleotide sequences in the sample specify the same CDR3. The rearrangement joins TRBV7-2 to TRBJ2-7; no clear D gene. There are 12 residues in the CDR3. V was trimmed by 4 bases and J by 3 bases, leaving 7 bases between them. Per germline, CDR1 SGHTA and CDR2 FQGNSA. DNA of the CDR3: TGTGCCAGCAGCTCCAGAGGCTACGAGCAGTACTTC. Protein: CASSSRGYEQYF.

V usage is TRBV5-1 and J usage is TRBJ2-2; TRBD2 might be the D (7 bases). Germline CDR1 reads SGHRS; CDR2 reads YFSETQ. This CDR3 is built from 15 residues. Trimming shortened V by 9 bases and J by 0 bases, and 15 bases separated the two germline ends. The CDR3 region is CATARGGANTGELFF. CDR3 in DNA: TGCGCCACCGCTCGCGGGGGCGCGAACACCGGGGAGCTGTTTTTT.

As to this clone: The same CDR3 also results from other DNA sequences found in this sample. The rearrangement links TRBV10-3 to TRBJ2-3; no firm D call. The CDR3 loop spans 13 amino acids. V lost 0 bases and J 6 bases, leaving 7 bases between the germline ends. CDR1 ENHRY and CDR2 SYGVKD come from the germline V gene. The CDR3 bases are TGTGCCATCAGTGAGTCTGCTGCCGATACGCAGTATTTT. Translating gives CAISESAADTQYF.

The rearrangement joins TRBV5-1 to TRBJ2-7; D is ambiguous. With 0 bases removed from V and 5 bases from J, the gap between germline ends came to 18 bases. Germline V gene data show CDR1 as SGHRS and CDR2 as YFSETQ. This CDR3 is built from 16 residues. In DNA, the CDR3 is TGCGCCAGCAGCTTGGGAGGTGCGGCAGGCCCACACGAGCAGTACTTC. This translates into CASSLGGAAGPHEQYF.

This clone is a singleton in its sample. This chain joins TRBV5-1 and TRBJ2-2; 8 bases match TRBD1. Germline assignment: CDR1 SGHRS and CDR2 YFSETQ. The CDR3 length is 15 residues. Trimming at V came to 4 bases and at J to 4 bases, leaving 6 bases not matched to a gene. CDR3 loop: CASSPAGGSTGELFF. Written as DNA, the CDR3 is TGCGCCAGCAGCCCAGCAGGGGGCAGCACCGGGGAGCTGTTTTTT.

The rearrangement joins TRBV7-8 to TRBJ2-7; D call uncertain. The germline gives CDR1 SGHVS, CDR2 FQNEAQ. Trimming took 0 bases from V and 3 from J, leaving 6 bases between them. There are 13 residues in the CDR3. The CDR3 loop reads CASSLATHYEQYF. CDR3 in DNA: TGTGCCAGCAGCTTAGCGACGCACTACGAGCAGTACTTC.